Detailed here is one TCR beta chain. The antigen remains undetermined. The time point was: persistent/refractory GD, antithyroid drugs over 5 years with positive TRAb. PBMC RNA was the source of the TCR library. In this cohort, patients came from an endocrinology department located in Xi'an, China. Germline V gene data show CDR1 as LNHNV and CDR2 as YYDKDF (reference sequence). The germline V and J ends were trimmed by 1 base and 4 bases, with 19 bases remaining between them. The CDR3 is made up of 18 amino acids. These data are taken from a study of regulatory T cells in long-lasting Graves disease. The overall study: Patients met the persistent Graves' disease definition after over 5 years of antithyroid drugs with positive TSH receptor antibodies.

Combining iRepertoire HTBI primers with Arm-PCR of CDR3 regions, the authors built TCR beta libraries. MiXCR, applied by TCRdb to the multiplex PCR reads, yields one record per CDR3 protein. The table shows roughly 430,000 distinct CDR3 sequences, with roughly 23% occurring only once. General observations from the study: Persistent patients had more shared public clonotypes (around 2,700) than new patients (approximately 920). With persistent disease, TRBV28, TRBJ1-2 and TRBJ2-5 were the favored segments.

The sequencing used peripheral blood mononuclear cells (PBMCs), collected when the disease was refractory, from a patient treated with antithyroid drugs. This TCR derives from a female donor with Graves disease. The gene calls are TRBV15 and TRBJ2-2; tentative D call: TRBD2 (5 bases). The CDR3 region is CATSRARLGSGGTGELFF. Written as DNA, the CDR3 is TGTGCCACCAGCAGAGCCCGTCTTGGATCTGGAGGCACCGGGGAGCTGTTTTTT. The full variable domain, in which reference TRBV15 and TRBJ2-2 provide the parts outside the CDR3, is DAMVIQNPRYQVTQFGKPVTLSCSQTLNHNVMYWYQQKSSQAPKLLFHYYDKDFNNEADTPDNFQSRRPNTSFCFLDIRSPGLGDTAMYLCATSRARLGSGGTGELFFGEGSRLTVL.